A selection of T cell receptor beta chains follows, all from one sample in a study of blood T cells in healthy people across ages. Using its own MiXCR run on the 5' RACE reads, TCRdb lists one record per CDR3 protein. The sample has 580,000 or so distinct CDR3 sequences; under 55% are singletons. The sequenced sample consisted of blood. Receptors were obtained from a man of 80 years or more in good health. Both conserved end residues are trimmed from each CDR3.

>TRBV7-2|TRBJ1-2
ASSPFGGNYGYT
>TRBV10-3|TRBJ2-3
AISESVVGRGGDTQY
>TRBV7-9|TRBJ2-7
ASMRSREGYNEQY
>TRBV7-8|TRBJ2-1
ASSLVADPPNEQF
>TRBV20-1|TRBJ2-1
SARGGGSYNEQF
>TRBV5-1|.
ASSLGAGGTYNEQY
>TRBV5-1|TRBJ2-1
ASSSSGGGYTEQF
>TRBV29-1|TRBJ2-2
SVGAPGELF
>TRBV6-5|TRBJ2-5
ASSSGPSRPQY
>TRBV7-2|TRBJ2-5
ASSSIKETQY
>TRBV21-1|TRBJ2-7
ASSKARRLSGAEPSYEQY
>TRBV6-5|TRBJ2-7
ASSSGGHREQY
>TRBV19|TRBJ2-3
ASSFPGQVLVTQY
>TRBV28|TRBJ2-3
ASSAGGAARDTQY